One sample yielded the 27 T cell receptor beta chains listed below, sequenced in a study of cytomegalovirus exposure and HLA in healthy donors. The primer mix had 60 Vbeta and 13 Jbeta primers. The data were produced by immunoSEQ multiplex PCR, yet TCRdb's version contains in-frame clones alone and is incomplete. The profile shows 150,000 to 200,000 clones, around three quarters of them singletons. Sequencing was done on a sample of PBMCs. The origin of the receptors is a woman aged 25 to 39 in good health and CMV-seronegative.

J is TRBJ2-1 and V is TRBV2; 11 bases are shared with TRBD2. Unmatched junction bases numbered 17, after V lost 6 bases and J lost 4 bases. This CDR3 has 19 residues. Germline loops: CDR1 SNHLY, CDR2 FYNNEI. As DNA, the CDR3 is TGTGCCAGCAGCCGCGTAGCGGGAGGGCTCAAGGGGTCTTACAATGAGCAGTTCTTC. Protein: CASSRVAGGLKGSYNEQFF.

The gene calls are TRBV5-4 and TRBJ2-2; 10 positions agree with TRBD2. The junction had 2 bases not matched to a gene; V was cut back by 2 bases and J by 1 base. This CDR3 comprises 16 residues. Germline CDR1 is SGHNT and CDR2 is YYREEE (reference sequence). The CDR3 spells CASSLGLAVNTGELFF. In nucleotides, the CDR3 is TGTGCCAGCAGCTTAGGACTAGCGGTGAACACCGGGGAGCTGTTTTTT.

The chain couples TRBV6-1 to TRBJ1-2, with TRBD1 as a possible D gene (6 bases). The germline CDR1 and CDR2 sequences are MNHNS and SASEGT. Trimming left V 8 bases short and J 0 bases short, with 13 bases between. The CDR3 is 14 amino acids. The CDR3 DNA reads as TGTGCCAGCTGCGACAGGCGAACTAACTATGGCTACACCTTC. The encoded protein is CASCDRRTNYGYTF.

Written as DNA, the CDR3 is TGTGCCAGTAATTTTTTAAACGAGGCTGAAGCTTTCTTT. Its protein is CASNFLNEAEAFF. The chain carries TRBV19 and TRBJ1-1; D unresolved. V was trimmed by 7 bases and J by 6 bases, leaving 15 bases between them. CDR3 length: 13 residues. Germline lookup yields CDR1 LNHDA and CDR2 SQIVND (reference sequence).

V and J are TRBV11-3 and TRBJ2-3; 8 bases fit TRBD1. The CDR3 is made up of 15 amino acids. The junction had 2 bases not matched to a gene; V was cut back by 3 bases and J by 0 bases. The germline V gene encodes CDR1 SGHNT and CDR2 YENEEA. CDR3 sequence: CASSLGQASTDTQYF. The CDR3 nucleotides read TGTGCCAGCAGCTTGGGACAGGCTAGCACAGATACGCAGTATTTT.

In regard to this clone: The junction departs from germline at one end; a sequencing error may be responsible. This chain connects TRBV7-9 to TRBJ1-2; D gene ambiguous. CDR1 is SEHNR and CDR2 is FQNEAQ in the germline V gene (reference sequence). This CDR3 spans 11 amino acids. The CDR3, as DNA: TGTTCCAGCAGCCCCAACGGTGGCTACACCTTC. Amino acids: CSSSPNGGYTF.

This clone occurred once. The chain combines TRBV19 with TRBJ1-1; tentative D call: TRBD1 (6 bases). Per germline, CDR1 LNHDA and CDR2 SQIVND (reference sequence). This CDR3 comprises 18 residues. Trimming removed 4 bases from V and 0 bases from J, with 21 bases in between. The CDR3 DNA is TGTGCCAGTAGTAACGCCGGGACACGGATTTTCATGAACACTGAAGCTTTCTTT. This translates into CASSNAGTRIFMNTEAFF.

This sequence joins TRBV5-1 and TRBJ1-4; D remains unclear. This CDR3 is 14 amino acids long. With 0 bases removed from V and 4 bases from J, the gap between germline ends came to 7 bases. CDR1 and CDR2 (germline): SGHRS, YFSETQ. Written as DNA, the CDR3 is TGCGCCAGCAGCTTGGAACAGCTTAATGAAAAACTGTTTTTT. Encoded protein: CASSLEQLNEKLFF.

V usage is TRBV5-4 and J usage is TRBJ2-3; D is perhaps TRBD1 (6 bases). The germline gives CDR1 SGHNT, CDR2 YYREEE (reference sequence). The CDR3 totals 14 residues. Trimming left V 2 bases short and J 2 bases short, with 9 bases between. CDR3 sequence: CASSLGGFTDTQYF. The CDR3 DNA reads as TGTGCCAGCAGCTTAGGGGGTTTCACAGATACGCAGTATTTT. Complete variable domain (other parts from reference TRBV5-4 and TRBJ2-3): ETGVTQSPTHLIKTRGQQVTLRCSSQSGHNTVSWYQQALGQGPQFIFQYYREEENGRGNFPPRFSGLQFPNYSSELNVNALELDDSALYLCASSLGGFTDTQYFGPGTRLTVL.

In nucleotides, the CDR3 is TGTGCCAGCAATAAGGCGGAATACAATGAGCAGTTCTTC. Protein sequence: CASNKAEYNEQFF. The chain is built from TRBV2 and TRBJ2-1; D gene unclear. CDR1 is SNHLY, CDR2 FYNNEI, per germline. V gave up 7 bases and J gave up 4 bases, with 11 bases separating them. The CDR3 has 13 residues.

This clone was observed a few times. The chain combines TRBV5-1 with TRBJ2-7, with D perhaps matching TRBD2 (5 bases). Germline V lookup: CDR1 SGHRS, CDR2 YFSETQ. The CDR3 consists of 14 residues. The germline V and J ends were trimmed by 3 bases and 5 bases, with 15 bases remaining between them. In DNA, the CDR3 is TGCGCCAGCAGCTGGGTTGCGGGCGCCCACGAGCAGTACTTC. Its protein is CASSWVAGAHEQYF.

The chain joins TRBV11-3 to TRBJ2-1, with 14 positions matching TRBD2. Germline trimming cut 0 bases from V and 9 bases from J; bases unmatched to any gene: 1. CDR1 SGHNT and CDR2 YENEEA come from the germline V gene. There are 15 residues in the CDR3. The CDR3 region is CASSLETSGGGEQFF. The CDR3 coding sequence is TGTGCCAGCAGCTTAGAGACTAGCGGGGGGGGTGAGCAGTTCTTC.

This clone was seen a few times. The gene calls are TRBV28 and TRBJ1-4; D might be TRBD1 (6 bases). Per the germline V gene, CDR1 is MDHEN and CDR2 is SYDVKM. This CDR3 has 14 amino acids. V was cut by 6 bases and J by 4 bases, with 12 bases left in between. Here the CDR3 reads CASRTDRSNEKLFF. CDR3 nucleotide sequence: TGTGCCAGCAGGACTGACAGGAGTAATGAAAAACTGTTTTTT. Full variable domain (missing parts from reference TRBV28 and TRBJ1-4): DVKVTQSSRYLVKRTGEKVFLECVQDMDHENMFWYRQDPGLGLRLIYFSYDVKMKEKGDIPEGYSVSREKKERFSLILESASTNQTSMYLCASRTDRSNEKLFFGSGTQLSVL.

The genes are TRBV19 and TRBJ2-1; D unresolved. The CDR3 contains 16 residues. V was trimmed by 3 bases and J by 0 bases, leaving 12 bases between them. Germline values: CDR1 LNHDA, CDR2 SQIVND (reference sequence). In DNA, the CDR3 is TGTGCCAGTAGTATCTGGAGTATCAGCTCCTACAATGAGCAGTTCTTC. Amino acid sequence: CASSIWSISSYNEQFF.

The CDR3 sequence is CASVLTDRVSYGYTF. The CDR3 DNA sequence: TGTGCCAGCGTACTCACGGACAGGGTGAGCTATGGCTACACCTTC. The chain employs TRBV6-1 and TRBJ1-2, with 8 positions matching TRBD1. The CDR3 totals 15 residues. The V segment lost 8 bases and the J segment 4 bases; nucleotides outside the gene matches: 12. Per the germline V gene, CDR1 is MNHNS and CDR2 is SASEGT.

The chain links TRBV2 to TRBJ1-1, with a tentative D call TRBD1 (5 bases). This CDR3 spans 15 amino acids. Trimming left V 4 bases short and J 5 bases short, with 17 bases between. The V gene's germline CDR1 is SNHLY and CDR2 FYNNEI. As DNA, the CDR3 is TGTGCCAGCAGTGGGCAGAGGAGACAGATTACTGAAGCTTTCTTT. Translation: CASSGQRRQITEAFF.

CDR3 nucleotide sequence: TGTGCCTGGCAGGGGGGACTAGCGGGAGGGCAGCGGCAGTACTTC. This gives the protein CAWQGGLAGGQRQYF. The genes are TRBV30 and TRBJ2-7, with TRBD2 matching 16 bases. Germline V CDR1 and CDR2: GTSNPN, SVGIG (reference sequence). The CDR3 spans 15 residues. V shed 5 bases and J 9 bases; nucleotides not matched to a gene: 10.

This clone was seen a handful of times. The gene calls are TRBV19 and TRBJ2-3; the match to TRBD2 covers 11 bases. J gave up 0 bases and V 3 bases, and 5 bases lay outside the gene matches. CDR3 length: 17 amino acids. The germline V gene encodes CDR1 LNHDA and CDR2 SQIVND (reference sequence). The CDR3 DNA follows: TGTGCCAGTAGTATCAAGACTAGCGGGATTAGCACAGATACGCAGTATTTT. Encoded protein: CASSIKTSGISTDTQYF.

The V and J genes are TRBV30 and TRBJ2-7, with D maybe TRBD2 (6 bases). CDR1 and CDR2 (germline): GTSNPN, SVGIG (reference sequence). The germline V and J ends were trimmed by 1 base and 3 bases, with 16 bases remaining between them. The CDR3 loop spans 15 amino acids. CDR3 nucleotide sequence: TGTGCCTGGAGTGGGCGGGGTGGTCGAAGCTACGAGCAGTACTTC. Protein: CAWSGRGGRSYEQYF.

V is TRBV7-6 and J is TRBJ2-3, with 13 bases lining up with TRBD2. Germline trimming cut 5 bases from V and 6 bases from J; bases unmatched to any gene: 11. The CDR3 extends over 17 amino acids. Germline V gene lookup returns CDR1 SGHVS and CDR2 FNYEAQ. DNA for the CDR3: TGTGCCAGCAGCATCAGGACTAGCGGGAGCCAAGGGGATACGCAGTATTTT. Translating gives CASSIRTSGSQGDTQYF. The whole variable domain, remainder taken from reference TRBV7-6 and TRBJ2-3, is GAGVSQSPRYKVTKRGQDVALRCDPISGHVSLYWYRQALGQGPEFLTYFNYEAQQDKSGLPNDRFSAERPEGSISTLTIQRTEQRDSAMYRCASSIRTSGSQGDTQYFGPGTRLTVL.

Comments on this clone: At one boundary the junction diverges from the germline segment, which might be a read error. This chain uses TRBV2 with TRBJ1-4, with a possible D match to TRBD1 (6 bases). The germline gives CDR1 SNHLY, CDR2 FYNNEI. The CDR3 has 15 amino acids. The DNA for the CDR3 is TGTGCCAGCAGTGACCGAACAGGGAGAAATGAAAAACCGTTTTTT. It yields the protein CASSDRTGRNEKPFF.

The V call is TRBV13, the J call TRBJ2-7, with 8 bases aligning to TRBD1. Germline V CDR1 and CDR2: PRHDT, FYEKMQ (reference sequence). V gave up 1 base and J gave up 3 bases; unmatched junction bases: 8. The CDR3 is 16 residues long. The CDR3 DNA is TGTGCCAGCAGCTTAGACATCGGACAGGGTGTCTACGAGCAGTACTTC. It yields the protein CASSLDIGQGVYEQYF. Together with reference TRBV13 and TRBJ2-7, the CDR3 gives the full variable domain: AAGVIQSPRHLIKEKRETATLKCYPIPRHDTVYWYQQGPGQDPQFLISFYEKMQSDKGSIPDRFSAQQFSDYHSELNMSSLELGDSALYFCASSLDIGQGVYEQYFGPGTRLTVT.

The rearrangement joins TRBV11-1 to TRBJ2-1; 9 bases agree with TRBD2. CDR3 length: 16 residues. The V gene end was trimmed by 1 base and the J gene end by 6 bases; junction bases not matched to a gene: 7. CDR1 SGHAT and CDR2 FQDESV come from the germline V gene (reference sequence). The CDR3 sequence: CASSLDGLARFNEQFF. As DNA, the CDR3 is TGTGCCAGCAGCTTAGATGGACTAGCGAGGTTCAATGAGCAGTTCTTC.

In DNA, the CDR3 is TGCAGCGTTTCCGAGAGGGGAGGTACTGAAGCTTTCTTT. Protein product: CSVSERGGTEAFF. V usage is TRBV29-1 and J usage is TRBJ1-1; maybe TRBD1 (5 bases). Looked up from germline, CDR1 is SQVTM and CDR2 is ANQGSEA. Trimming removed 5 bases from V and 5 bases from J, with 15 bases in between. This CDR3 has 13 amino acids. Using reference TRBV29-1 and TRBJ1-1 for the parts outside the CDR3, the full variable domain is SAVISQKPSRDICQRGTSLTIQCQVDSQVTMMFWYRQQPGQSLTLIATANQGSEATYESGFVIDKFPISRPNLTFSTLTVSNMSPEDSSIYLCSVSERGGTEAFFGQGTRLTVV.

The rearrangement links TRBV11-2 to TRBJ2-3, with 9 bases lining up with TRBD2. This CDR3 region has 16 residues. Germline CDR1 SGHAT, CDR2 FQNNGV. The junction had 5 bases not matched to a gene; V was cut back by 2 bases and J by 2 bases. The CDR3 region is CASSLLIAGATDTQYF. In nucleotides, the CDR3 is TGTGCCAGCAGCTTACTAATAGCGGGAGCCACAGATACGCAGTATTTT.

This chain connects TRBV19 to TRBJ1-2; D might be TRBD1 (6 bases). The CDR3 consists of 14 residues. Germline values: CDR1 LNHDA, CDR2 SQIVND (reference sequence). V dropped 7 bases and J dropped 1 base, with 13 bases sitting between them. The CDR3 reads CASTPSDSNYGYTF. The CDR3 bases are TGTGCCAGTACCCCGTCGGACAGTAACTATGGCTACACCTTC.

In this sample, this clone turned up once. CDR3 coding DNA: TGTGCCAGCAGTTACGACGGGACAGGAAGTTCACCCCTCCACTTT. Encoded protein: CASSYDGTGSSPLHF. The V gene is TRBV6-6, the J gene TRBJ1-6; TRBD1 agrees at 8 bases. V dropped 2 bases and J dropped 9; count of bases not matched to a gene: 6. The CDR3 is made up of 15 amino acids. CDR1 and CDR2 from the germline V gene are MNHNY and SVGAGI (reference sequence).